This TCR beta chain originates from a study of vaccination and CD4 T cells after COVID-19 (dated 2022 in TCRdb). Broadly, across the study: Convalescent patients had a positive SARS-CoV-2 result on nasal swab PCR, and of these patients, nine had mild disease and one had severe disease. The convalescent cohort comprised six males and four females, including two Hispanic individuals, seven Caucasians, two Asians and one multiracial person. Each participant got two doses of either the Pfizer-BioNTech BNT162b2 vaccine (n=8) or the Moderna mRNA-1273 vaccine (n=2). Post-COVID blood samples were collected from convalescent patients a median of roughly 100 days after diagnosis, with a range of roughly 30 to 170 days. The time from the second vaccine dose to post-vaccine blood sampling had a median of around 72 days and ranged from about 14 to 250 days. Overlapping spike peptide pools from SARS-CoV-2 and from the common cold coronaviruses HCoV-NL63, HCoV-OC43 and HCoV-229E were used as culture stimuli. Control cultures received a CEFX viral epitope pool as the positive control, an HIV-1 Nef peptide pool as the negative control, or no peptide. In 10 COVID-19 convalescent patients and a few infection-naive healthy vaccine recipients, researchers compared the spike-specific CD4+ TCR repertoire from before mRNA vaccination with the repertoire from after. The paper's findings and limits, for the study overall: Among convalescent patients, a median roughly 84% of the SARS-CoV-2-reactive clones seen after vaccination appeared only after vaccination, which suggests priming specific to the vaccine. Although the median number of SARS-CoV-2-reactive clonotypes went up from roughly 20 after infection to some 38 after vaccination, the increase was not significant. Only a relatively small number of convalescent patients were included in the study, and early timepoints following natural infection were not analyzed. Of the vaccine-specific clones in convalescent patients, 304 of 307, or nearly all, reacted only to SARS-CoV-2 spike and did not cross-react with common cold coronaviruses.

The protocol used for the library was PCR. DNA from cultured CD4+ T cells was subjected to TCR sequencing with the Oncomine TCR Beta short-read assay at the Johns Hopkins FTIC core. The QIAamp micro DNA kit was used to extract genomic DNA from the cultured CD4+ T cells. Oncomine TCR Beta libraries from cultured CD4+ T cells were pooled with unique dual indexes and sequenced on an Illumina iSeq 100. In the authors' own workflow: Non-productive sequences were filtered out, and CDR3s that did not start with C, did not end with F or W, or were shorter than 7 amino acids were discarded. The MANAFEST web application identified antigen-specific clonotypes by comparing peptide-stimulated wells against reference wells and other culture wells. To be called positive, a clone needed an FDR below 0.05, an odds ratio above 5, and a productive frequency above 0.1% in at least two of three replicate wells. Clonotypes that were significantly expanded in both SARS-CoV-2 spike wells and at least one common cold coronavirus spike condition were defined as cross-reactive. Using R version 3.6.1, CDR3 homology was evaluated through Levenshtein distances (stringdist) along with unrooted phylogenetic trees (ape). The public sequencing data were trimmed at Q25 with fastp and processed into clonotypes with MiXCR by TCRdb, which kept only in-frame beta chains. Duplicate CDR3 protein sequences are folded into a single record with the most common DNA and genes. TCRdb, not the authors, supplied the V and J calls. This sample has around 10,000 distinct CDR3 sequences in its table, and about 60% of those were observed once. The top ten constitute roughly 18% of the sample.

This clonotype was observed a few times. Its antigen remains unidentified. Base qualities are not recorded, but no much larger clone differs from it by a single base. The treatment or condition label, as the study defines it: roughly 11-day PBMC culture with coronavirus spike peptide pools or control peptides (ViraFEST assay). To expand antigen-specific T cells with peptide pools and then pick out the expanded clonotypes through TCR sequencing, the study relied on the ViraFEST assay. The positive SARS-CoV-2 PCR tests of the convalescent patients were dated from March to December 2020, before the Alpha, Beta and Delta variants emerged in the United States. About 2 million PBMCs per well were cultured in IMDM with roughly 5% human AB serum and roughly 10 IU/ml IL-2, plus 10 ug/ml peptide pools. Half of the culture medium was replaced with fresh IL-2-containing medium on days 3 and 7. After around 10 days of culture, CD4+ T cells were isolated by negative selection with the EasySep CD4+ T cell isolation kit. Ficoll-Paque Plus gradient centrifugation was used to isolate PBMCs from whole blood, and the isolated PBMCs were then either used fresh or cryopreserved at -140C. In general, triplicate wells were set up for every culture condition.

CDR3 length: 14 amino acids, cysteine to phenylalanine. Just CDR3 DNA is preserved here, 42 bases in frame from base 1. According to the germline V gene, CDR1 reads MNHNS and CDR2 reads SASEGT. V and J lose 6 bases and 2 bases, and a span of 13 bases separates them. Sequenced material: CD4+ T cells from blood, cultured in vitro. This receptor was taken from a human donor who had recovered from COVID-19. The chain employs TRBV6-1 and TRBJ1-1; the D segment cannot be called with confidence. CDR3 reads: CASRGLFFNTEAFF. The nucleotide sequence is given as TGTGCCAGCAGAGGACTGTTTTTCAACACTGAAGCTTTCTTT.